A single sample is the source of the 25 T cell receptor beta chains below, sequenced in a study of blood T cell repertoires in COVID-19. Sequencing was performed with immunoSEQ multiplex PCR; in TCRdb, only in-frame clones are kept and a portion is missing. The sample carries more than 90,000 clones, 85% recorded once. The sequenced material came from peripheral blood. Receptors originate from a woman aged 70 to 79 with active or convalescent COVID-19.

This clone was recorded only once. The V call is TRBV15, the J call TRBJ1-6, with D perhaps TRBD1 (6 bases). Germline assignment: CDR1 LNHNV and CDR2 YYDKDF (reference sequence). CDR3 length: 15 amino acids. V was clipped by 8 bases and J by 7 bases, with 18 bases between them. CDR3 loop: CATAENRAKNSPLHF. The CDR3 coding sequence is TGTGCCACCGCGGAGAACAGGGCAAAAAATTCACCCCTCCACTTT.

The chain uses TRBV9 and TRBJ2-1, with TRBD2 identical over 7 bases. Trimming removed 4 bases from V and 10 bases from J; junction bases left unmatched: 14. Per the germline V gene, CDR1 is SGDLS and CDR2 is YYNGEE. The CDR3 extends over 15 amino acids. CDR3 residues: CASSNEGLPAVEQFF. CDR3 in DNA: TGTGCCAGCAGCAATGAGGGACTACCTGCCGTGGAGCAGTTCTTC.

Details on this clone: At the DNA level, this CDR3 is encoded by other sequences in the same sample as well. The chain recombines TRBV6-2 or TRBV6-3 with TRBJ2-7; D is unresolved. The CDR3 covers 12 residues. CDR1 is MNHEY, CDR2 SVGEGT, per germline. V gave up 6 bases and J gave up 0 bases, with 6 bases separating them. CDR3: CASSPSSYEQYF. CDR3 nucleotides: TGTGCCAGCAGCCCCTCCTCCTACGAGCAGTACTTC.

The chain recombines TRBV11-2 with TRBJ2-7; D is possibly TRBD1 (6 bases). The CDR3 has 15 residues. The V end was cut by 6 bases, the J end by 7 bases, with 22 bases between. Germline CDR1 reads SGHAT; CDR2 reads FQNNGV. This CDR3 is CASSSHGTQGGEQYF. Written as DNA, the CDR3 is TGTGCCAGCAGTTCCCACGGGACCCAAGGGGGAGAGCAGTACTTC.

This clone was seen only a few times. This rearrangement joins TRBV5-1 to TRBJ2-7; 8 nucleotides align to TRBD2. Trimming took 4 bases from V and 5 from J; bases not matched to a gene: 8. CDR1 and CDR2 (germline): SGHRS, YFSETQ. This CDR3 has 14 amino acids. The CDR3 loop is CASSLSGGGNEQYF. The CDR3 DNA follows: TGCGCCAGCAGCCTAAGCGGGGGTGGGAACGAGCAGTACTTC.

This clone was counted a single time. The chain carries TRBV6-5 and TRBJ1-1; the D is unclear. V shed 0 bases and J shed 4 bases, with 15 bases lying between them. CDR3 length: 16 amino acids. CDR1 MNHEY and CDR2 SVGAGI come from the germline V gene. The DNA for the CDR3 is TGTGCCAGCAGTTACTCGTACAGCCTCAGCGGCACTGAAGCTTTCTTT. Translated, it gives CASSYSYSLSGTEAFF.

The CDR3 DNA sequence: TGTGCCACCAGTGATTCCCGGACTAGCCTCGGCATCTCAGATACGCAGTATTTT. Translated, it gives CATSDSRTSLGISDTQYF. This chain joins TRBV24-1 and TRBJ2-3; 8 bases agree with TRBD2. In germline, CDR1 is KGHDR, CDR2 SFDVKD. The trim removed 2 bases at V and 4 bases at J, leaving 13 bases unmatched. This CDR3 has 18 amino acids.

The chain joins TRBV21-1 to TRBJ1-4; TRBD1, the table's D call, was not compared with the DNA. TRBV21-1 is annotated as a pseudogene. This CDR3 spans 19 amino acids. The CDR3 DNA reads TGTGCCAGCAGCACCCCTGGGGGGACAGCAAATTCAACTAATGAAAAACTGTTTTTT. Protein product: CASSTPGGTANSTNEKLFF.

The rearrangement joins TRBV9 to TRBJ1-6, with D possibly matching TRBD1 (6 bases). Germline values: CDR1 SGDLS, CDR2 YYNGEE. Deletions cut 4 bases from V and 3 bases from J, with 17 bases between. The CDR3 spans 17 residues. CDR3 in amino acids: CASSPRGRQSYNSPLHF. The CDR3 nucleotides read TGTGCCAGCAGCCCGAGGGGGAGACAGAGCTATAATTCACCCCTCCACTTT.

Concerning this clone itself: Mismatch with germline at one junction end may stem from a read error. The rearrangement joins TRBV18 to TRBJ2-1; the match to TRBD2 covers 13 bases. This CDR3 is 15 amino acids long. Germline V lookup: CDR1 KGHSH, CDR2 LQKENI. The CDR3 nucleotides read TGTGCCAGCTCATCACCGGGACTAGCGGGAACCGAGCAGTTCTTC. This codes for CASSSPGLAGTEQFF.

The chain joins TRBV5-4 to TRBJ2-1; D possibly corresponds to TRBD2 (7 bases). The CDR3 sequence is 15 residues long. Germline CDR1 SGHNT, CDR2 YYREEE (reference sequence). Trimming removed 4 bases from V and 5 bases from J, with 16 bases in between. The CDR3 spells CASSLPGGPDNEQFF. For the CDR3, the DNA is TGTGCCAGCAGCCTCCCCGGGGGGCCCGACAATGAGCAGTTCTTC.

The chain joins TRBV5-5 to TRBJ2-1, with TRBD2 as a possible D gene (5 bases). Trimming left V 3 bases short and J 5 bases short, with 15 bases between. CDR1 and CDR2 from the germline V gene are SGHKS and YYEKEE (reference sequence). CDR3 length: 15 amino acids. The CDR3 reads CASSSGLHHDNEQFF. The CDR3, as DNA: TGTGCCAGCAGCTCTGGACTTCATCACGACAATGAGCAGTTCTTC.

Comment on this clone: The same CDR3 is also encoded by other DNA sequences in this sample. The chain recombines TRBV7-2 with TRBJ2-3; D may be TRBD1 (6 bases). V gave up 1 base and J gave up 5 bases, with 13 bases separating them. The CDR3 totals 15 residues. The germline gives CDR1 SGHTA, CDR2 FQGNSA. CDR3 sequence: CASSLGAQGRDTQYF. In DNA form, the CDR3 reads TGTGCCAGCAGCTTAGGGGCACAGGGCAGAGATACGCAGTATTTT.

This clone appeared once. Other nucleotide sequences in the sample specify the same CDR3. The V call is TRBV5-1, the J call TRBJ2-1; a possible D gene is TRBD2 (6 bases). This CDR3 has 14 residues. Germline-derived CDR1 and CDR2 are SGHRS and YFSETQ. The germline V and J ends were trimmed by 5 bases and 6 bases, with 15 bases remaining between them. The CDR3 loop reads CASSPSGGGNEQFF. The CDR3 region has the DNA TGCGCCAGCAGTCCCTCCGGGGGTGGCAATGAGCAGTTCTTC.

This chain uses TRBV29-1 with TRBJ1-1; 7 bases agree with TRBD1. The germline gives CDR1 SQVTM, CDR2 ANQGSEA. The CDR3 totals 13 residues. The J segment lost 0 bases and the V segment lost 5 bases, leaving 3 bases of the junction unmatched. The CDR3 sequence is CSVLGQLNTEAFF. The CDR3 region has the DNA TGCAGCGTTTTGGGACAGCTGAACACTGAAGCTTTCTTT.

This clone was seen only once. The chain couples TRBV29-1 to TRBJ1-2, with D unclear. Germline values: CDR1 SQVTM, CDR2 ANQGSEA. The CDR3 covers 12 residues. Trimming took 6 bases from V and 4 from J, leaving 12 bases between them. CDR3 in DNA: TGCAGCGTCGGCACCAGCGGCTATGGCTACACCTTC. This translates into CSVGTSGYGYTF.

This chain connects TRBV28 to TRBJ1-5; 9 positions agree with TRBD1. The germline V gene has CDR1 MDHEN and CDR2 SYDVKM. The trim removed 4 bases at V and 7 bases at J, leaving 5 bases unmatched. This CDR3 is built from 14 residues. This CDR3 reads CASSYTGGGQPQHF. The CDR3 DNA reads as TGTGCCAGCAGTTATACAGGGGGCGGGCAGCCCCAGCATTTT.

Written as DNA, the CDR3 is TGTGCCAGCAGCGTACGACCAGGACAGGTGAACTCTGGAAACACCATATATTTT. This codes for CASSVRPGQVNSGNTIYF. V gene TRBV9 combines with J gene TRBJ1-3; 7 bases align to TRBD1. CDR3 length equals 18 residues. Germline trimming cut 1 base from V and 0 bases from J; bases unmatched to any gene: 10. Germline loops: CDR1 SGDLS, CDR2 YYNGEE.

The chain has TRBV6-5 and TRBJ2-2; no clear D gene. V lost 2 bases, J lost 4 bases, and 5 bases lay in between. CDR1 and CDR2 (germline): MNHEY, SVGAGI. The CDR3 consists of 13 residues. The CDR3 nucleotides read TGTGCCAGCAGTTACCCAGGCACCGGGGAGCTGTTTTTT. Residues: CASSYPGTGELFF.

V gene TRBV4-3 combines with J gene TRBJ1-6; 8 nucleotides align to TRBD1. V trimming: 0 bases; J trimming: 8 bases; junction bases outside the gene matches: 6. The CDR3 covers 16 residues. The germline V gene encodes CDR1 LGHNA and CDR2 YSLEER. DNA for the CDR3: TGCGCCAGCAGCCAAGAGGCCGGACAGGGCTATTCACCCCTCCACTTT. As protein: CASSQEAGQGYSPLHF.

The chain links TRBV6-2 or TRBV6-3 to TRBJ2-3; maybe TRBD1 (6 bases). CDR3 length: 17 amino acids. Germline V CDR1 and CDR2: MNHEY, SVGEGT. V was pared by 2 bases and J by 0 bases, with 15 bases between. CDR3 in DNA: TGTGCCAGCAGTTACCGCCAGACAGGAACTAGCACAGATACGCAGTATTTT. Translation: CASSYRQTGTSTDTQYF.

The CDR3 here is CASRPPGRGYGYTF. Written as DNA, the CDR3 is TGTGCCAGCAGACCCCCAGGGCGGGGGTATGGCTACACCTTC. The chain combines TRBV3-1 (or the pseudogene TRBV3-2) with TRBJ1-2; tentatively, D is TRBD1 (5 bases). Germline V gene lookup returns CDR1 LGHDT and CDR2 YNNKEL (reference sequence). This CDR3 is 14 amino acids long. The V end lost 6 bases, the J end lost 5 bases, and 16 bases lay between the germline ends.

V is TRBV27 and J is TRBJ1-3; D gene unclear. Germline CDR1 MNHEY, CDR2 SMNVEV (reference sequence). This CDR3 spans 13 amino acids. Trimming left V 8 bases short and J 3 bases short, with 11 bases between. CDR3 in amino acids: CASRGVDGNTIYF. CDR3 DNA sequence: TGTGCCAGCCGGGGTGTGGATGGAAACACCATATATTTT.

The gene calls are TRBV9 and TRBJ2-6, with 9 bases matching TRBD1. Trimming removed 4 bases from V and 3 bases from J; junction bases left unmatched: 5. CDR1 SGDLS and CDR2 YYNGEE come from the germline V gene. The CDR3 loop spans 16 amino acids. The CDR3: CASSSGTGSGANVLTF. The CDR3 coding sequence is TGTGCCAGCAGCTCCGGGACAGGGAGTGGGGCCAACGTCCTGACTTTC. Together with reference TRBV9 and TRBJ2-6, the CDR3 gives the full variable domain: DSGVTQTPKHLITATGQRVTLRCSPRSGDLSVYWYQQSLDQGLQFLIQYYNGEERAKGNILERFSAQQFPDLHSELNLSSLELGDSALYFCASSSGTGSGANVLTFGAGSRLTVL.

V and J are TRBV5-4 and TRBJ1-6; 7 bases fit TRBD1. The CDR3 is made up of 16 amino acids. CDR1 and CDR2 from the germline V gene are SGHNT and YYREEE (reference sequence). Trimming at V came to 2 bases and at J to 7 bases, leaving 9 bases not matched to a gene. The CDR3, as DNA: TGTGCCAGCAGCTTTGTCCAGGGGGTAAGGAATTCACCCCTCCACTTT. Translation gives CASSFVQGVRNSPLHF.